The T cell receptor (beta chain) described here comes from a study of blood T cells in healthy people across ages. Study-wide points: Researchers deemed the diversity estimates from one million T cells underestimates. Lack of knowledge of donor CMV status possibly confounded expanded clonotype changes.

Primed by a sample-barcoded 5' primer and a J-beta primer mix, a second PCR proceeded for about 6 to 11 cycles. Template switching added a 12-random-nucleotide identifier to every cDNA molecule. Sequencing recovered at least 2.5 million CDR3-containing paired-end reads from each sample. MiXCR, run by TCRdb on the 5' RACE reads, gives a single entry per CDR3 protein. The repertoire holds about 1.7 million distinct CDR3 sequences, 28% seen once, with less than 9.5% in the top ten. In the case of this clonotype: What it binds is not known.

The CDR3 consists of 18 residues. The V gene lost 1 base and the J gene lost 2 bases, with 19 bases spanning the gap. The TCR was taken from a woman in her twenties or thirties in good health. The chain couples TRBV12-3 or TRBV12-4 to TRBJ2-3, with TRBD2 as a possible D gene (5 bases). The sample consisted of blood. This chain's CDR3 is CASSLGNLAWQHTDTQYF. CDR3 in DNA: TGTGCCAGCAGTTTAGGGAATCTAGCATGGCAACACACAGATACGCAGTATTTT.